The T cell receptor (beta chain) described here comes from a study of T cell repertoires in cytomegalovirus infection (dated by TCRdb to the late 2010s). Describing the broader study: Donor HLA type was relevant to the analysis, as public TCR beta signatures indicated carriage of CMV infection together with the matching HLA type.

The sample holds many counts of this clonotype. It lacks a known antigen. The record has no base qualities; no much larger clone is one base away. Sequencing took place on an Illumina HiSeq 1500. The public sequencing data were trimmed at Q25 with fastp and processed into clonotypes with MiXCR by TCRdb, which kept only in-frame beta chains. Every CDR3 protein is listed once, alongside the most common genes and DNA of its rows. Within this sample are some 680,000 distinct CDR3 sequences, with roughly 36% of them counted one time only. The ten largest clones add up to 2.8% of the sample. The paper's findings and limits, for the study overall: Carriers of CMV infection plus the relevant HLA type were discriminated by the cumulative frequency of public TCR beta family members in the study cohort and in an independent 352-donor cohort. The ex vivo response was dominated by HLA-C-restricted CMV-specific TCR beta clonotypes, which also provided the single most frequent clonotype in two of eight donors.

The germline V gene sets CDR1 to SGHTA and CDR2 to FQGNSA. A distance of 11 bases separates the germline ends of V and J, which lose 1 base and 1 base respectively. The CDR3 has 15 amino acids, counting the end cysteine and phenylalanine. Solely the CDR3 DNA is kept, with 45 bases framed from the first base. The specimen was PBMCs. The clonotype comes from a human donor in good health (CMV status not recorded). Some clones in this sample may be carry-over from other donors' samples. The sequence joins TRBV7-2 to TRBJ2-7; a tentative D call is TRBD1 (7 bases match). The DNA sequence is TGTGCCAGCAGCTTAGGCAGGGGGGTATCCTACGAGCAGTACTTC. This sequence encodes CASSLGRGVSYEQYF.